Each of the 28 T cell receptor beta chains below was sequenced from the same sample in a study of OX40 agonist ivuxolimab in advanced cancers. Produced via immunoSEQ multiplex PCR; TCRdb's table is partial and in-frame only. The sample contains about 21,000 clones, 83% of which appear only once. Source: CD4+ or CD8+ T cells sorted from blood, taken in a trial of the OX40 agonist ivuxolimab. The source of these receptors is an adult with an advanced solid tumor such as melanoma, head and neck, liver or kidney cancer.

In its sample, this clone was seen once. The rearrangement joins TRBV28 to TRBJ1-5, with D tentatively TRBD1 (6 bases). The CDR3 runs to 16 residues. Germline V gene lookup returns CDR1 MDHEN and CDR2 SYDVKM. The V gene lost 4 bases and the J gene lost 0 bases, with 13 bases spanning the gap. This CDR3 reads CASSWGGAYSNQPQHF. CDR3 nucleotides: TGTGCCAGCAGTTGGGGGGGGGCATATAGCAATCAGCCCCAGCATTTT.

This chain links TRBV2 with TRBJ2-5; 8 bases match TRBD1. CDR3 length: 13 residues. With V trimmed by 6 bases and J by 2 bases, 2 bases remained unmatched. Germline CDR1 is SNHLY and CDR2 is FYNNEI. DNA of the CDR3: TGTGCCAGCAGCAGGACAGGGCAAGAGACCCAGTACTTC. It yields the protein CASSRTGQETQYF.

V usage is TRBV27 and J usage is TRBJ1-1; possible D gene TRBD1, 6 bases. Germline V CDR1 and CDR2: MNHEY, SMNVEV (reference sequence). V was cut by 7 bases and J by 7 bases, with 16 bases left in between. The CDR3 spans 13 residues. The DNA of the CDR3 is TGTGCCAGCACCGTAAGAGGGGGGAATGAAGCTTTCTTT. Translating gives CASTVRGGNEAFF.

The V gene is TRBV21-1, the J gene TRBJ1-1. TRBV21-1 has pseudogene status. This CDR3 is 12 amino acids long. The CDR3 bases are TGTGCCAGCAGCAATAGACCCGCTGAAGCTTTCTTT. Translation: CASSNRPAEAFF.

The sample holds a few counts of this clone. V usage is TRBV10-2 and J usage is TRBJ1-1, with D tentatively TRBD1 (5 bases). This CDR3 has 15 residues. V shed 0 bases and J shed 1 base, with 9 bases lying between them. Germline V CDR1 and CDR2: WSHSY, SAAADI. CDR3 in DNA: TGCGCCAGCAGTGAGTCGCGAAGGGGGAACACTGAAGCTTTCTTT. It translates to CASSESRRGNTEAFF.

This sequence joins TRBV6-4 and TRBJ2-1; D unresolved. The germline V gene encodes CDR1 MRHNA and CDR2 SNTAGT. Trimming took 4 bases from V and 0 from J, leaving 13 bases between them. The CDR3 has 16 amino acids. The CDR3 region has the DNA TGTGCCAGCAGTGCCTTGGACGGAAGCTCCTACAATGAGCAGTTCTTC. Its protein product is CASSALDGSSYNEQFF.

This chain uses TRBV5-6 with TRBJ2-5, with 10 positions matching TRBD2. The J call could be wrong; TRBJ2-7 is a better fit for the DNA end. Looked up from germline, CDR1 is SGHDT and CDR2 is YYEEEE. This CDR3 has 17 amino acids. CDR3 DNA: TGTGCCAGCAGCTTGCGCCTAGCGGGGGTAAGCTCCTACGAGCAGTACTTC. It yields the protein CASSLRLAGVSSYEQYF.

The rearrangement links TRBV29-1 to TRBJ2-7, with D perhaps matching TRBD1 (5 bases). The germline V gene has CDR1 SQVTM and CDR2 ANQGSEA. CDR3 length: 12 residues. V was clipped by 4 bases and J by 2 bases, with 9 bases between them. CDR3 amino acids: CSVGTQPYEQYF. CDR3 DNA: TGCAGCGTTGGGACACAGCCCTACGAGCAGTACTTC.

This clone was detected only once. The chain has TRBV29-1 and TRBJ2-7, with 7 nucleotides matching TRBD1. V lost 4 bases and J lost 2; bases outside the gene matches: 2. The CDR3 consists of 12 residues. Germline lookup yields CDR1 SQVTM and CDR2 ANQGSEA. CDR3: CSVVDRAYEQYF. In DNA form, the CDR3 reads TGCAGCGTTGTCGACAGGGCCTACGAGCAGTACTTC.

The rearrangement joins TRBV6-6 to TRBJ2-7; perhaps TRBD2 as D (6 bases). The CDR3 is made up of 16 amino acids. The V end lost 0 bases, the J end lost 3 bases, and 15 bases lay between the germline ends. Germline-derived CDR1 and CDR2 are MNHNY and SVGAGI (reference sequence). The CDR3 bases are TGTGCCAGCAGTTACTCAGTCTACGGGGGTGGCTACGAGCAGTACTTC. It yields the protein CASSYSVYGGGYEQYF.

This chain uses TRBV30 with TRBJ2-3; D not resolved. Trimming removed 4 bases at V and 5 bases at J, with 13 bases between. This CDR3 contains 13 residues. Per the germline V gene, CDR1 is GTSNPN and CDR2 is SVGIG (reference sequence). The CDR3: CAWMGFSEDTQYF. In DNA form, the CDR3 reads TGTGCCTGGATGGGGTTTAGTGAAGATACGCAGTATTTT.

The chain uses TRBV7-8 and TRBJ2-1; 12 bases agree with TRBD2. With V trimmed by 0 bases and J by 3 bases, 6 bases remained unmatched. The germline CDR1 and CDR2 sequences are SGHVS and FQNEAQ. The CDR3 loop spans 18 amino acids. For the CDR3, the DNA is TGTGCCAGCAGCTTAGCGGGACTAGCGGGCCTAGTCTACAATGAGCAGTTCTTC. Protein sequence: CASSLAGLAGLVYNEQFF.

This chain joins TRBV6-5 and TRBJ2-2; D gene unclear. Trimming stripped 0 bases from V and 3 bases from J, with 5 bases between. The CDR3 runs to 14 residues. Germline-derived CDR1 and CDR2 are MNHEY and SVGAGI. For the CDR3, the DNA is TGTGCCAGCAGTTACTCGAGGTACACCGGGGAGCTGTTTTTT. Its protein is CASSYSRYTGELFF.

The chain recombines TRBV6-5 with TRBJ2-6; maybe TRBD2 (5 bases). CDR3 size: 16 residues. V lost 2 bases to trimming and J lost 4 bases, with 12 bases between them. Germline V CDR1 and CDR2: MNHEY, SVGAGI. CDR3 DNA: TGTGCCAGCAGTTACGGCGAGGGAACCGGGGCCAACGTCCTGACTTTC. Its protein product is CASSYGEGTGANVLTF.

The chain recombines TRBV30 with TRBJ2-3, with D tentatively TRBD1 (5 bases). Germline V gene lookup returns CDR1 GTSNPN and CDR2 SVGIG (reference sequence). The CDR3 runs to 14 residues. The V end lost 7 bases, the J end lost 3 bases, and 17 bases lay between the germline ends. This CDR3 reads CASGRLQGTDTQYF. In DNA, the CDR3 is TGTGCCTCTGGGCGCCTCCAGGGAACAGATACGCAGTATTTT.

The chain has TRBV5-1 and TRBJ1-5; D might be TRBD1 (5 bases). V lost 4 bases and J lost 7, with 12 bases in between. The CDR3 spans 13 residues. Looked up from germline, CDR1 is SGHRS and CDR2 is YFSETQ. In DNA form, the CDR3 reads TGCGCCAGCAGCCCGGGGGGAAGCCAGCCCCAGCATTTT. The encoded protein is CASSPGGSQPQHF.

By frequency in the sample, this clone is medium-sized. J is TRBJ2-1 and V is TRBV9, with D perhaps matching TRBD2 (6 bases). The CDR3 contains 15 residues. V was trimmed by 3 bases and J by 9 bases, leaving 19 bases between them. Germline loops: CDR1 SGDLS, CDR2 YYNGEE. The CDR3 region has the DNA TGTGCCAGCAGCGGGGAGGACAATCCCTTCAGTGAGCAGTTCTTC. It encodes CASSGEDNPFSEQFF. Full variable domain (outside the CDR3, taken from reference TRBV9 and TRBJ2-1): DSGVTQTPKHLITATGQRVTLRCSPRSGDLSVYWYQQSLDQGLQFLIQYYNGEERAKGNILERFSAQQFPDLHSELNLSSLELGDSALYFCASSGEDNPFSEQFFGPGTRLTVL.

CDR3: CASTYGPSSGNTIYF. The CDR3 DNA reads as TGTGCCAGCACATACGGACCCAGCTCTGGAAACACCATATATTTT. The rearrangement links TRBV6-5 to TRBJ1-3; D call uncertain. V lost 7 bases to trimming and J lost 0 bases, with 13 bases between them. The CDR3 length is 15 residues. CDR1 is MNHEY and CDR2 is SVGAGI in the germline V gene.

In this sample, this clone turned up a few times. The genes are TRBV28 and TRBJ2-4; 7 nucleotides line up with TRBD1. The CDR3 is 15 amino acids. V shed 5 bases, J shed 3 bases, and the junction held 7 bases outside the gene matches. Germline CDR1 MDHEN, CDR2 SYDVKM. The CDR3 region is CASSPEGGYKNIQYF. The CDR3 coding sequence is TGTGCCAGCAGTCCCGAAGGGGGCTACAAAAACATTCAGTACTTC.

The genes are TRBV6-1 and TRBJ2-7, with D uncertain. The CDR3 length is 10 residues. Trimming removed 6 bases from V and 1 base from J, with 1 base in between. Germline V gene lookup returns CDR1 MNHNS and CDR2 SASEGT. CDR3 sequence reads: CASRSYEQYF. In nucleotides, the CDR3 is TGTGCCAGCAGATCCTACGAGCAGTACTTC.

The chain couples TRBV7-3 to TRBJ2-5; D could derive from TRBD1 or TRBD2 (6 bases each). The germline CDR1 and CDR2 sequences are SGHTA and FQGTGA. V was pared by 2 bases and J by 2 bases, with 12 bases between. CDR3 size: 15 residues. CDR3 loop: CASSLSGGTQETQYF. In nucleotides, the CDR3 is TGTGCCAGCAGCTTATCGGGCGGGACACAAGAGACCCAGTACTTC.

The CDR3 DNA follows: TGTGCCAGCAGCAGCAGGGGCGAGCAGTACTTC. This codes for CASSSRGEQYF. The V call is TRBV4-2, the J call TRBJ2-7; D perhaps matches TRBD1 (6 bases). The CDR3 has 11 residues. The germline gives CDR1 LGHNA, CDR2 YNFKEQ. Trimming cost V 5 bases and J 6 bases, with 8 bases left between them.

The chain links TRBV7-9 to TRBJ2-1; D remains unclear. V was pared by 2 bases and J by 4 bases, with 12 bases between. In germline, CDR1 is SEHNR, CDR2 FQNEAQ (reference sequence). The CDR3 has 15 residues. The CDR3 is CASSLYLVGYNEQFF. The CDR3 bases are TGTGCCAGCAGCTTATACCTAGTAGGGTACAATGAGCAGTTCTTC.

The chain combines TRBV18 with TRBJ2-2, with 7 bases that match TRBD1. Germline V lookup: CDR1 KGHSH, CDR2 LQKENI. CDR3 length: 18 residues. The V and J ends lost 5 bases and 0 bases, in that order; junction bases with no gene match: 12. The CDR3 nucleotides read TGTGCCAGCTCATCGGGACAGACGTCACTATCGAACACCGGGGAGCTGTTTTTT. Its translation is CASSSGQTSLSNTGELFF.

This clone showed up just once. The V gene is TRBV30, the J gene TRBJ2-1; the D is unclear. Per the germline V gene, CDR1 is GTSNPN and CDR2 is SVGIG (reference sequence). Trimming took off 3 bases at V and 3 bases at J, with 12 bases between the two ends. The CDR3 covers 14 residues. DNA for the CDR3: TGTGCCTGGAGGTTACAAGGCGGCTACAATGAGCAGTTCTTC. It encodes CAWRLQGGYNEQFF.

The gene calls are TRBV27 and TRBJ2-1; possibly TRBD1 for D (6 bases). Looked up from germline, CDR1 is MNHEY and CDR2 is SMNVEV (reference sequence). Trimming cost V 3 bases and J 1 base, with 16 bases left between them. The CDR3 runs 17 residues. CDR3 DNA sequence: TGTGCCAGCAGTTTGACCCCTTGGGGGCTATCCTACAATGAGCAGTTCTTC. Amino acid sequence: CASSLTPWGLSYNEQFF.

This clone was seen a single time. At one boundary the junction diverges from the germline segment, which might be a read error. The chain uses TRBV7-7 and TRBJ2-3; TRBD2 matches 11 bases. The CDR3 has 16 residues. CDR1 and CDR2 (germline): SSHAT, FNYEAQ (reference sequence). The CDR3 DNA reads TGTGCTAGCAGCCCTGGGACTAGCGGTAGCACAGATACGCAGTATTTT. Its protein is CASSPGTSGSTDTQYF.

The table lists this clone with a count of one. The gene calls are TRBV30 and TRBJ1-5; no definite D call. Looked up from germline, CDR1 is GTSNPN and CDR2 is SVGIG (reference sequence). The germline V and J ends were trimmed by 0 bases and 5 bases, with 8 bases remaining between them. CDR3 length: 13 residues. CDR3 bases: TGTGCCTGGAGTGTTCGGGGAGATCAGCCCCAGCATTTT. Its protein is CAWSVRGDQPQHF. Full variable domain (rest looked up from reference TRBV30 and TRBJ1-5): SQTIHQWPATLVQPVGSPLSLECTVEGTSNPNLYWYRQAAGRGLQLLFYSVGIGQISSEVPQNLSASRPQDRQFILSSKKLLLSDSGFYLCAWSVRGDQPQHFGDGTRLSIL.